A single sample gave rise to the 31 T cell receptor beta chains below, sequenced in a study of blood T cell repertoires in COVID-19. Some clones are missing from TCRdb's copy, which holds only in-frame ones; the method was immunoSEQ multiplex PCR. The sample lists roughly 130,000 clones; around 87% were seen once. The specimen sequenced was peripheral blood. The receptor set was obtained from a woman in her sixties with acute or convalescent COVID-19.

This clone was seen a single time. The chain employs TRBV5-1 and TRBJ1-4; 8 bases agree with TRBD1. The J segment lost 2 bases and the V segment lost 7 bases, leaving 10 bases of the junction unmatched. Per the germline V gene, CDR1 is SGHRS and CDR2 is YFSETQ. The CDR3 length is 16 residues. CDR3 coding DNA: TGCGCCAGCTCGGAGGCAGGGGGCAGGACTAATGAAAAACTGTTTTTT. This codes for CASSEAGGRTNEKLFF.

The chain uses TRBV18 and TRBJ1-5; possibly TRBD1 for D (5 bases). This CDR3 spans 17 amino acids. Germline V CDR1 and CDR2: KGHSH, LQKENI. Trimming took 3 bases from V and 4 from J, leaving 19 bases between them. This CDR3 reads CASSPGLAGQGNQPQHF. CDR3 nucleotide sequence: TGTGCCAGCTCACCCGGACTCGCGGGGCAGGGAAATCAGCCCCAGCATTTT.

The gene calls are TRBV7-2 and TRBJ2-1; no firm D call. Looked up from germline, CDR1 is SGHTA and CDR2 is FQGNSA. The CDR3 is 18 amino acids. V was cut by 10 bases and J by 0 bases, with 25 bases left in between. DNA of the CDR3: TGTGCCACGACCCTAAGGCAATTGGGCACCTTCTCCTACAATGAGCAGTTCTTC. It yields the protein CATTLRQLGTFSYNEQFF.

The genes are TRBV19 and TRBJ2-3; 8 bases are shared with TRBD1. The CDR3 spans 16 residues. The V gene end was trimmed by 2 bases and the J gene end by 1 base; junction bases not matched to a gene: 5. Germline V gene lookup returns CDR1 LNHDA and CDR2 SQIVND (reference sequence). The CDR3 here is CASSIIRGQGTDTQYF. CDR3 coding DNA: TGTGCCAGTAGTATAATTAGGGGACAGGGCACAGATACGCAGTATTTT. Full variable domain (rest looked up from reference TRBV19 and TRBJ2-3): DGGITQSPKYLFRKEGQNVTLSCEQNLNHDAMYWYRQDPGQGLRLIYYSQIVNDFQKGDIAEGYSVSREKKESFPLTVTSAQKNPTAFYLCASSIIRGQGTDTQYFGPGTRLTVL.

The CDR3 DNA sequence: TGCGCCAGCAGCGGACAGGGGACGTATGGCTACACCTTC. It is translated as CASSGQGTYGYTF. This chain links TRBV5-1 with TRBJ1-2; TRBD1 aligns across 9 bases. Germline V lookup: CDR1 SGHRS, CDR2 YFSETQ. CDR3 length: 13 residues. V shed 4 bases and J 5 bases; nucleotides not matched to a gene: 3.

The rearrangement joins TRBV28 to TRBJ1-2, with D unresolved. The V and J ends lost 5 bases and 11 bases respectively, with 15 bases between them. The CDR3 contains 12 residues. CDR1 is MDHEN and CDR2 is SYDVKM in the germline V gene. The chain's CDR3 is CASSIRPTVYTF. DNA of the CDR3: TGTGCCAGCAGTATTCGCCCTACAGTTTACACCTTC.

This chain links TRBV3-1 (or the pseudogene TRBV3-2) with TRBJ1-1; TRBD1 is a possible D gene (6 bases). CDR1 and CDR2 (germline): LGHDT, YNNKEL (reference sequence). Trimming took 3 bases from V and 1 from J, leaving 9 bases between them. This CDR3 has 14 amino acids. The CDR3 nucleotides read TGTGCCAGCAGCCACACGGACAGGAACACTGAAGCTTTCTTT. As protein: CASSHTDRNTEAFF.

The chain recombines TRBV5-5 with TRBJ2-3; 10 nucleotides match TRBD2. This CDR3 spans 16 amino acids. Germline CDR1 reads SGHKS; CDR2 reads YYEKEE (reference sequence). V lost 0 bases, J lost 3 bases, and 4 bases stayed unmatched. The DNA of the CDR3 is TGTGCCAGCAGCTTGGCAGCGGGAGGGGGGACAGATACGCAGTATTTT. Encoded protein: CASSLAAGGGTDTQYF.

This clone was detected only a few times. The chain links TRBV19 to TRBJ1-6; weak D call: TRBD1 (5 bases). The CDR3 loop spans 14 amino acids. CDR1 is LNHDA and CDR2 is SQIVND in the germline V gene (reference sequence). The V gene lost 7 bases and the J gene lost 5 bases, with 12 bases spanning the gap. The DNA for the CDR3 is TGTGCCAGTACCCTAAGGGGAAATAATTCACCCCTCCACTTT. Protein sequence: CASTLRGNNSPLHF.

The CDR3 here is CSVFSGVSYEQYF. Here the CDR3 DNA reads TGCAGCGTTTTTAGCGGGGTCTCCTACGAGCAGTACTTC. The chain recombines TRBV29-1 with TRBJ2-7, with 8 bases identical to TRBD2. J lost 0 bases, V lost 5 bases, and 3 bases had no gene match. Germline V lookup: CDR1 SQVTM, CDR2 ANQGSEA. The CDR3 loop spans 13 amino acids.

This sequence joins TRBV4-2 and TRBJ2-3, with D tentatively TRBD2 (6 bases). This CDR3 has 17 residues. The germline V and J ends were trimmed by 0 bases and 6 bases, with 19 bases remaining between them. Per the germline V gene, CDR1 is LGHNA and CDR2 is YNFKEQ. CDR3 in amino acids: CASSQDFSGVLGDTQYF. The CDR3 coding sequence is TGTGCCAGCAGCCAAGATTTCTCGGGAGTCCTCGGGGATACGCAGTATTTT.

CDR3 loop: CASSIGQADYGYTF. CDR3 DNA sequence: TGTGCCAGTAGTATTGGACAGGCCGACTATGGCTACACCTTC. The rearrangement links TRBV19 to TRBJ1-2; TRBD1 matches at 7 bases. Trimming took 3 bases from V and 3 from J; bases not matched to a gene: 4. CDR1 and CDR2 (germline): LNHDA, SQIVND (reference sequence). The CDR3 has 14 residues.

J is TRBJ1-1 and V is TRBV28; TRBD1 matches 11 bases. The CDR3 consists of 15 residues. CDR1 is MDHEN, CDR2 SYDVKM, per germline. J lost 4 bases, V lost 0 bases, and 1 base had no gene match. The CDR3 DNA reads TGTGCCAGCAGTTTATGGGGACAGGGGGGCACTGAAGCTTTCTTT. Protein product: CASSLWGQGGTEAFF.

The chain has TRBV25-1 and TRBJ1-2; D gene ambiguous. This CDR3 is 13 amino acids long. Germline lookup yields CDR1 MGHDK and CDR2 SYGVNS. The V and J ends lost 5 bases and 7 bases respectively, with 14 bases between them. The CDR3: CASSTDGGIGYTF. The CDR3 coding sequence is TGTGCCAGCAGTACGGATGGAGGGATTGGCTACACCTTC.

The chain carries TRBV24-1 and TRBJ2-2; unclear D gene. V was pared by 6 bases and J by 2 bases, with 24 bases between. The CDR3 has 19 residues. Germline V gene sequence: CDR1 KGHDR, CDR2 SFDVKD. The CDR3 here is CATSRGINRGPLNTGELFF. The CDR3 DNA reads as TGTGCCACCAGTAGAGGTATCAATCGAGGCCCTCTAAACACCGGGGAGCTGTTTTTT.

In the case of this clone: In the same sample, other DNA sequences code for this CDR3. The gene calls are TRBV5-4 and TRBJ1-2; 8 bases align to TRBD1. There are 14 residues in the CDR3. CDR1 and CDR2 from the germline V gene are SGHNT and YYREEE (reference sequence). Germline trimming cut 0 bases from V and 4 bases from J; bases unmatched to any gene: 2. CDR3 bases: TGTGCCAGCAGCTTGGGAGACAGGGGCTATGGCTACACCTTC. The encoded protein is CASSLGDRGYGYTF.

J is TRBJ2-1 and V is TRBV9; D is ambiguous. Germline V CDR1 and CDR2: SGDLS, YYNGEE. The CDR3 spans 15 residues. V lost 0 bases and J 0 bases, leaving 7 bases between the germline ends. CDR3 in DNA: TGTGCCAGCAGCGTAGGGGCGAACTCCTACAATGAGCAGTTCTTC. Protein product: CASSVGANSYNEQFF.

The genes are TRBV9 and TRBJ2-7; TRBD2 might be the D (6 bases). The CDR3 is 14 residues long. V was clipped by 1 base and J by 6 bases, with 14 bases between them. Germline V gene data show CDR1 as SGDLS and CDR2 as YYNGEE. For the CDR3, the DNA is TGTGCCAGCAGCGTATATGGTAGCGGTACCGAGCAGTACTTC. Its protein product is CASSVYGSGTEQYF.

This clone was counted between two and nine times. The gene calls are TRBV5-6 and TRBJ1-1, with D perhaps matching TRBD1 (5 bases). The length of the CDR3 is 11 residues. The germline gives CDR1 SGHDT, CDR2 YYEEEE. Trimming removed 4 bases at V and 7 bases at J, with 8 bases between. The CDR3 DNA is TGTGCCAGCAGCCGACAGCTTGAAGCTTTCTTT. Its protein product is CASSRQLEAFF.

The rearrangement links TRBV28 to TRBJ1-2; 8 nucleotides align to TRBD1. The CDR3 is 16 residues long. The V segment lost 6 bases and the J segment 8 bases; nucleotides outside the gene matches: 17. Germline V gene sequence: CDR1 MDHEN, CDR2 SYDVKM. CDR3 nucleotides: TGTGCCAGCAGGAAACCGCAGGGGGCCCCCCTTCAGGGCTACACCTTC. Translated, it gives CASRKPQGAPLQGYTF.

V and J are TRBV30 and TRBJ2-1, with a tentative D call TRBD2 (5 bases). The CDR3 runs 15 residues. Trimming took 2 bases from V and 0 from J, leaving 11 bases between them. Germline values: CDR1 GTSNPN, CDR2 SVGIG (reference sequence). CDR3 residues: CAWSRVANSYNEQFF. The DNA of the CDR3 is TGTGCCTGGAGTAGGGTAGCGAACTCCTACAATGAGCAGTTCTTC.

DNA of the CDR3: TGTGCCAGCAGCTTTAAACAGGGGGCTCCCACAGATACGCAGTATTTT. Translation gives CASSFKQGAPTDTQYF. V usage is TRBV7-8 and J usage is TRBJ2-3; 9 positions match TRBD1. The germline gives CDR1 SGHVS, CDR2 FQNEAQ. CDR3 size: 16 residues. V shed 3 bases, J shed 2 bases, and the junction held 6 bases outside the gene matches.

The chain is built from TRBV9 and TRBJ1-2; TRBD1 matches 8 bases. From germline, CDR1 is SGDLS and CDR2 YYNGEE. The length of the CDR3 is 15 residues. The ends lost 1 base at V and 5 bases at J; junction bases unmatched: 7. Here the CDR3 DNA reads TGTGCCAGCAGCGTACGCGGACAGGGCGGATATGGCTACACCTTC. It codes for CASSVRGQGGYGYTF.

The gene calls are TRBV5-1 and TRBJ2-2; TRBD2 aligns across 11 bases. The CDR3 spans 15 residues. V gave up 5 bases and J gave up 3 bases; unmatched junction bases: 3. CDR1 and CDR2 from the germline V gene are SGHRS and YFSETQ. CDR3 loop: CASSRSGRDTGELFF. Written as DNA, the CDR3 is TGCGCCAGCAGTCGTAGCGGGAGGGACACCGGGGAGCTGTTTTTT.

The CDR3 here is CASSESQQLSEAFF. The CDR3 DNA sequence: TGCGCCAGCAGTGAGTCCCAACAGTTATCTGAAGCTTTCTTT. This rearrangement joins TRBV10-1 to TRBJ1-1, with no clear D. The CDR3 consists of 14 residues. V was trimmed by 0 bases and J by 6 bases, leaving 11 bases between them. From germline, CDR1 is WNHNN and CDR2 SYGVQD (reference sequence).

The chain links TRBV7-9 to TRBJ1-2, with unresolved D. The CDR3 runs 13 residues. Trimming left V 4 bases short and J 3 bases short, with 9 bases between. The germline V gene has CDR1 SEHNR and CDR2 FQNEAQ (reference sequence). The CDR3 DNA follows: TGTGCCAGCAGCTCCGGACTGGACTATGGCTACACCTTC. Its translation is CASSSGLDYGYTF.

The chain combines TRBV2 with TRBJ1-2; 7 bases agree with TRBD1. Germline loops: CDR1 SNHLY, CDR2 FYNNEI. V dropped 1 base and J dropped 8; count of bases not matched to a gene: 10. This CDR3 region has 15 residues. The CDR3 is CASSEVSQGVGGYTF. The CDR3 nucleotides are TGTGCCAGCAGTGAAGTCTCCCAGGGGGTAGGAGGCTACACCTTC.

The chain joins TRBV28 to TRBJ1-5; D unresolved. CDR1 MDHEN and CDR2 SYDVKM come from the germline V gene. This CDR3 contains 15 residues. The V and J ends lost 3 bases and 0 bases respectively, with 9 bases between them. The CDR3 loop is CASSFSPYSNQPQHF. CDR3 DNA sequence: TGTGCCAGCAGTTTTTCCCCCTATAGCAATCAGCCCCAGCATTTT.

This clone appeared a single time. The chain carries TRBV7-9 and TRBJ1-1, with D hard to call. Germline assignment: CDR1 SEHNR and CDR2 FQNEAQ (reference sequence). The CDR3 contains 12 residues. With 5 bases removed from V and 11 bases from J, the gap between germline ends came to 15 bases. CDR3 sequence reads: CASSMELRGAFF. The CDR3, as DNA: TGTGCCAGCAGCATGGAACTGCGCGGGGCTTTCTTT.

The chain links TRBV28 to TRBJ2-7, with D possibly TRBD2 on 5 matching bases. With 6 bases removed from V and 3 bases from J, the gap between germline ends came to 18 bases. This CDR3 has 15 residues. CDR1 is MDHEN and CDR2 is SYDVKM in the germline V gene. CDR3 sequence (DNA): TGTGCCAGCAGCCCCCTTGGCGGGTTAGACTACGAGCAGTACTTC. This sequence encodes CASSPLGGLDYEQYF.

The chain is built from TRBV2 and TRBJ2-3, with 9 nucleotides matching TRBD2. With V trimmed by 4 bases and J by 1 base, 3 bases remained unmatched. The V gene's germline CDR1 is SNHLY and CDR2 FYNNEI. CDR3 length equals 15 residues. Here the CDR3 reads CASSASGVGTDTQYF. The CDR3 DNA follows: TGTGCCAGCAGTGCTAGCGGGGTGGGCACAGATACGCAGTATTTT. Full variable domain (missing parts from reference TRBV2 and TRBJ2-3): EPEVTQTPSHQVTQMGQEVILRCVPISNHLYFYWYRQILGQKVEFLVSFYNNEISEKSEIFDDQFSVERPDGSNFTLKIRSTKLEDSAMYFCASSASGVGTDTQYFGPGTRLTVL.